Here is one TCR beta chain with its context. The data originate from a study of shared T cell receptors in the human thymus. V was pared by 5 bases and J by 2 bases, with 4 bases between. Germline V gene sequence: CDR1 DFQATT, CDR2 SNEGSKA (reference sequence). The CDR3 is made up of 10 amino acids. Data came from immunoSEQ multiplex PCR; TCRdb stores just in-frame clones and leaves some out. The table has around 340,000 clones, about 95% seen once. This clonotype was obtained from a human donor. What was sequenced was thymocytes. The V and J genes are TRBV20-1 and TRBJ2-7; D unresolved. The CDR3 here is CSAVTYEQYF. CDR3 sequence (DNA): TGCAGTGCTGTCACCTACGAGCAGTACTTC.